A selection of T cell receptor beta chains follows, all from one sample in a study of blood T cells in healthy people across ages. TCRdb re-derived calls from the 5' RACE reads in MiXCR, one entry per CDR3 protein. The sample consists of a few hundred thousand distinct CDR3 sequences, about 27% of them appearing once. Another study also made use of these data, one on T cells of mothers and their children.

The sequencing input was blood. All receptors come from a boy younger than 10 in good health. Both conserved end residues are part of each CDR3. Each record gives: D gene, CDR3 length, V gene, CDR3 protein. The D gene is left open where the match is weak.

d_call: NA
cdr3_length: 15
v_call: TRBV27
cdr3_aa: CASSTRPEFGETQYF

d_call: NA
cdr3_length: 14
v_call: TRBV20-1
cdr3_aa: CSAPPSAAGDEQYF

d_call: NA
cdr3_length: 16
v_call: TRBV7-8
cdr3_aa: CASSPRTGTLNYGYTF

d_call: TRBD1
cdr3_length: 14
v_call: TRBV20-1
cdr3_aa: CSATTDRVGTEAFF

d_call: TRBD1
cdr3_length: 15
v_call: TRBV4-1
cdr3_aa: CASSSTGQGEETQYF

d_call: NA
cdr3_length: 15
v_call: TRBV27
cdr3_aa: CASSLRQPYLGEQYF

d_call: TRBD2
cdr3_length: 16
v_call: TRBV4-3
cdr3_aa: CASSQLAGAGANVLTF

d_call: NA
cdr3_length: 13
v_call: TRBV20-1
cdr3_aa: CSASGGNSYEQYF

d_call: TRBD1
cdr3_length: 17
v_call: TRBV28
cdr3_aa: CASSLRYRGRMNTEAFF

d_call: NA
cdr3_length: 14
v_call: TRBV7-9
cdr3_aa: CASSLDPTNSPLHF

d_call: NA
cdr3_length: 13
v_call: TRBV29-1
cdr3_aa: CSVRAVPNTEAFF

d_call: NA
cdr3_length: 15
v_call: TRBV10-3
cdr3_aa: CAISEDSGGADTQYF

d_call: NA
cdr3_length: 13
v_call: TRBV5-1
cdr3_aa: CASSFGPGNIQYF

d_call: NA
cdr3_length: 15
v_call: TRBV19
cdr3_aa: CASSIVPWGAETQYF

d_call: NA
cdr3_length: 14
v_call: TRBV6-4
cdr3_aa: CASSVLRRNEKLFF

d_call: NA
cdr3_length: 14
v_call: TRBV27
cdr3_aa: CASSFGTGTYGQYF

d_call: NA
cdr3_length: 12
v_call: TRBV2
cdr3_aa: CASSPTEYEQYF

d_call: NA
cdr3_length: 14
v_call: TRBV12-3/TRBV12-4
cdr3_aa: CASSSHQMTYEQYF

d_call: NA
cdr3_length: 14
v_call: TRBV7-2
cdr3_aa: CASSLVPLTYGQYF

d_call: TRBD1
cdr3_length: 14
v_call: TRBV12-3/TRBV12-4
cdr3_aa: CASRVQGDDEKLFF

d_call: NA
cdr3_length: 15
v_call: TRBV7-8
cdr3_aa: CASSLAGGWRETQYF

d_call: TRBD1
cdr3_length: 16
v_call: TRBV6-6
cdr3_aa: CASSYSRTGYNSPLHF

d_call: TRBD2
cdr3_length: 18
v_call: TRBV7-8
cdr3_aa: CASSPGLAGRGNTGELFF

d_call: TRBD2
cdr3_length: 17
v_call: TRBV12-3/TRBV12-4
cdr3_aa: CASTPPGGGPSINEQFF

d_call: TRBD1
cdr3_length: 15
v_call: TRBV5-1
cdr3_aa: CASSTTGTGRYEQYF

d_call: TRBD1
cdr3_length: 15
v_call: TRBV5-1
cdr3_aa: CASRSAGTGGNEQYF

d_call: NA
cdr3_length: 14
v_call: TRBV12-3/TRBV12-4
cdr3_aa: CASSLGRERDTQYF

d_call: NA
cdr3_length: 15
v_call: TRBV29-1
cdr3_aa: CSVERGRHRTDTQYF

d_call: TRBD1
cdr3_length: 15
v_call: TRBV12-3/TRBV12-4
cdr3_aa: CASARGTDNTGELFF

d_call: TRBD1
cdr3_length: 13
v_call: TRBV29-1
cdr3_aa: CSVEGQGKETQYF

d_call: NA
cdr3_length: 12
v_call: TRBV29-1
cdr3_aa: CSAWTMNTEAFF

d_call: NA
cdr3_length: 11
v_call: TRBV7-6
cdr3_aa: CASSLAHEQFF

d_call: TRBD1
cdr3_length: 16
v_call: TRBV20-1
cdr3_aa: CSAEARGTGDFYEQYF

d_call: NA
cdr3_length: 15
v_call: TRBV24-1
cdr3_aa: CATGEGGMSTDTQYF

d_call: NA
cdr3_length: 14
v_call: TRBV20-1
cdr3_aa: CSAPSGDPHETQYF

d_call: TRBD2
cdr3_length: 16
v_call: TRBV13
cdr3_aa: CASSLGKTSANNEQFF

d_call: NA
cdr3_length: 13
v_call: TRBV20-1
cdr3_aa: CSARDKTALKAFF

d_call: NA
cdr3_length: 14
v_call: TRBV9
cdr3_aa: CASSEPSLGREQFF

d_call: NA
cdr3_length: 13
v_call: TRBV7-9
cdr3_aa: CASSLPNTGELFF

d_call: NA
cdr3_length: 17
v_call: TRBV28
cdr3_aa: CASSLGGDDAMNTEAFF

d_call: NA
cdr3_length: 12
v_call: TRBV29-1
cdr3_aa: CSVGQSTDTQYF

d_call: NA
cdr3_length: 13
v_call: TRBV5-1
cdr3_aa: CASSSSGARGYTF

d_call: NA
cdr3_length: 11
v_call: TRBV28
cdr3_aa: CASRVTTEAFF

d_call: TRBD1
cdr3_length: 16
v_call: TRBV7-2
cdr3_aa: CASSLRRGLGANVLTF

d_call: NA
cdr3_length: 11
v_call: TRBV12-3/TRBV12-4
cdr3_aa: CASQAATTIYF

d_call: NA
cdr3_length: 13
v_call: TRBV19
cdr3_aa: CASSRTGYDEQYF

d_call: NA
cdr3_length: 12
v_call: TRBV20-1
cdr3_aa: CSARGWGNEQYF

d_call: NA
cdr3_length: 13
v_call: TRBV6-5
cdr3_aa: CASRPRGGTEAFF

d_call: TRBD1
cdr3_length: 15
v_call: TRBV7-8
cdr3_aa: CASSLARQGANIQYF

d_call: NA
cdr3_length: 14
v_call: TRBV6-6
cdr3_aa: CASSSAGRATGYTF

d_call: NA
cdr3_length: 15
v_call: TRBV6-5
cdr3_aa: CASSYSRGRNTEAFF

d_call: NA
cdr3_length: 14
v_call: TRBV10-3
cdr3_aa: CAISELDRGEKLFF

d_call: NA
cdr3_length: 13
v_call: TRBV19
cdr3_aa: CASSSEGVYEQFF

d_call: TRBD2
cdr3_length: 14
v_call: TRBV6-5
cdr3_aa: CASSRPGLGETQYF

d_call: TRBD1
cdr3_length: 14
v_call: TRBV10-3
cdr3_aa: CAISRDRAGETQYF

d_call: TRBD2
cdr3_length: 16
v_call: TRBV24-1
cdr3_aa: CATSDPLATSSNEQFF

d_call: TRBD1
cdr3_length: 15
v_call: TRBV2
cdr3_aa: CASSKRTGEGSPLHF

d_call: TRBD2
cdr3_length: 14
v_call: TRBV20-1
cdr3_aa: CSARSGSPSETQYF